A single sample is the source of the 2 T cell receptor beta chains below, sequenced in a study of T cell clones after liver transplantation. Sequenced by immunoSEQ multiplex PCR; TCRdb stores in-frame clones only, minus some. The sample contains roughly 50,000 clones, approximately 84% of which appear only once. The sample was CD4+ T cells from blood, taken before liver transplant. The receptor source for this set is a human donor who received a liver transplant.

The V gene is TRBV6-5, the J gene TRBJ1-5; TRBD1 is a possible D gene (6 bases). CDR3 length: 15 amino acids. The V end was cut by 6 bases, the J end by 4 bases, with 16 bases between. Germline-derived CDR1 and CDR2 are MNHEY and SVGAGI. DNA of the CDR3: TGTGCCAGCAGCCTGGACAGAAACCAGAATCAGCCCCAGCATTTT. Its translation: CASSLDRNQNQPQHF.

Only one count was recorded for this clone. The rearrangement joins TRBV2 to TRBJ2-7; 11 nucleotides agree with TRBD2. This CDR3 region has 14 residues. Trimming cost V 9 bases and J 5 bases; bases outside gene matches: 9. Germline-derived CDR1 and CDR2 are SNHLY and FYNNEI. CDR3 DNA sequence: TGTGCCAGTAATAGCGGGGGGGCCCGGGACGAGCAGTACTTC. Its protein is CASNSGGARDEQYF.